Presented here are 14 T cell receptor beta chains from one specimen sequenced in a study of shared clonotypes between healthy human individuals. Cells designated naive CD8 were CD45RO-negative and were positively selected for CCR7, with terminally differentiated effector memory CD45RA+ cells excluded. The method was immunoSEQ multiplex PCR; TCRdb's version includes in-frame clones alone and lacks a portion of them. The sample includes about 2.1 million clones, 93% seen only once; the top ten take around 1.7%. Sample: naive CD8+ T cells from PBMCs. Receptor source: a man between 18 and 29 years old in good health. Some clones in this sample may be carry-over from other donors' samples.

The genes are TRBV4-2 and TRBJ2-7, with 13 bases matching TRBD2. This CDR3 has 16 residues. Per the germline V gene, CDR1 is LGHNA and CDR2 is YNFKEQ. The V segment lost 0 bases and the J segment 4 bases; nucleotides outside the gene matches: 3. This chain's CDR3 is CASSQESGLAGYEQYF. The CDR3 DNA follows: TGTGCCAGCAGCCAAGAGTCGGGACTAGCGGGGTACGAGCAGTACTTC.

This clone was found a few times. Other DNA sequences in this specimen translate into the identical CDR3. The chain recombines TRBV28 with TRBJ1-1; no clear D. The CDR3 spans 13 residues. Trimming cost V 1 base and J 0 bases, with 3 bases left between them. Germline CDR1 MDHEN, CDR2 SYDVKM. The CDR3 DNA is TGTGCCAGCAGTTTATCAGTGAACACTGAAGCTTTCTTT. It specifies CASSLSVNTEAFF.

The chain has TRBV27 and TRBJ1-5; 7 nucleotides agree with TRBD1. CDR1 is MNHEY, CDR2 SMNVEV, per germline (reference sequence). The CDR3 extends over 14 amino acids. Trimming removed 6 bases from V and 3 bases from J; junction bases left unmatched: 5. DNA for the CDR3: TGTGCCAGCAGGGGACAGAGCAACAATCAGCCCCAGCATTTT. Amino acids: CASRGQSNNQPQHF.

The rearrangement uses TRBV27 and TRBJ2-7, with D possibly TRBD1 on 5 matching bases. Trimming left V 4 bases short and J 4 bases short, with 17 bases between. The CDR3 runs 15 residues. CDR1 and CDR2 from the germline V gene are MNHEY and SMNVEV (reference sequence). The CDR3 region is CASSSTGTPSYEQYF. DNA of the CDR3: TGTGCCAGCAGTTCTACAGGAACCCCTAGTTACGAGCAGTACTTC.

This chain links TRBV2 with TRBJ2-7; possible D gene TRBD1, 5 bases. The CDR3 spans 14 residues. The germline gives CDR1 SNHLY, CDR2 FYNNEI. The ends were cut back, 1 base at V and 5 bases at J, with 12 bases in the middle. Here the CDR3 reads CASSEGGYLNEQYF. CDR3 nucleotides: TGTGCCAGCAGTGAAGGGGGCTACCTTAACGAGCAGTACTTC.

The chain couples TRBV6-4 to TRBJ2-7, with 8 bases matching TRBD1. Per the germline V gene, CDR1 is MRHNA and CDR2 is SNTAGT. The CDR3 sequence is 14 residues long. With 6 bases clipped from V and 5 bases from J, the junction kept 9 bases outside the gene matches. The CDR3 loop is CASRSDRAINEQYF. The DNA of the CDR3 is TGTGCCAGCAGGTCGGACAGGGCGATCAACGAGCAGTACTTC.

The chain employs TRBV29-1 and TRBJ1-2, with 7 bases fitting TRBD1. V lost 7 bases, J lost 8 bases, and 7 bases stayed unmatched. The CDR3 runs to 11 residues. From germline, CDR1 is SQVTM and CDR2 ANQGSEA. The chain's CDR3 is CSGMTGRGYTF. The CDR3 DNA is TGCAGCGGAATGACAGGGAGGGGCTACACCTTC. The full variable domain, rest sourced from reference TRBV29-1 and TRBJ1-2, is SAVISQKPSRDICQRGTSLTIQCQVDSQVTMMFWYRQQPGQSLTLIATANQGSEATYESGFVIDKFPISRPNLTFSTLTVSNMSPEDSSIYLCSGMTGRGYTFGSGTRLTVV.

This clone was observed a single time. The CDR3 protein is CASSIREWGRPPDSYNEQFF. CDR3 coding DNA: TGTGCCAGTAGTATAAGAGAATGGGGCAGGCCGCCGGACTCATACAATGAGCAGTTCTTC. The V and J genes are TRBV19 and TRBJ2-1; D could derive from TRBD1 or TRBD2 (5 bases each). The CDR3 consists of 20 residues. Trimming removed 2 bases from V and 4 bases from J, with 27 bases in between. CDR1 and CDR2 (germline): LNHDA, SQIVND (reference sequence).

The rearrangement joins TRBV6-1 to TRBJ2-7; D gene uncertain. This CDR3 spans 14 amino acids. Germline assignment: CDR1 MNHNS and CDR2 SASEGT. With 4 bases removed from V and 3 bases from J, the gap between germline ends came to 13 bases. DNA for the CDR3: TGTGCCAGCAGTGGGGGTCTTTTTGACTACGAGCAGTACTTC. This sequence encodes CASSGGLFDYEQYF.

The chain combines TRBV27 with TRBJ2-1, with 10 bases identical to TRBD2. Germline values: CDR1 MNHEY, CDR2 SMNVEV (reference sequence). The V and J ends lost 3 bases and 8 bases, in that order; junction bases with no gene match: 7. The CDR3 spans 15 residues. CDR3 loop: CASSLSGRDFDEQFF. The CDR3 nucleotides read TGTGCCAGCAGTTTGAGCGGGAGGGATTTTGATGAGCAGTTCTTC.

This chain connects TRBV9 to TRBJ2-1; TRBD2 aligns across 7 bases. V dropped 3 bases and J dropped 4; count of bases not matched to a gene: 13. The CDR3 consists of 17 residues. Per germline, CDR1 SGDLS and CDR2 YYNGEE. The CDR3 protein is CASSANTGGAGYNEQFF. The CDR3 DNA is TGTGCCAGCAGCGCAAACACGGGAGGAGCTGGGTACAATGAGCAGTTCTTC.

The chain links TRBV6-1 to TRBJ2-1; 13 positions agree with TRBD2. Germline loops: CDR1 MNHNS, CDR2 SASEGT. This CDR3 has 15 residues. The J segment lost 7 bases and the V segment lost 4 bases, leaving 4 bases of the junction unmatched. The CDR3 loop reads CASSAGTSGKNEQFF. CDR3 DNA sequence: TGTGCCAGCAGTGCCGGGACTAGCGGGAAGAATGAGCAGTTCTTC.

The chain recombines TRBV16 with TRBJ1-5; D possibly corresponds to TRBD1 (5 bases). The CDR3 totals 16 residues. The V gene's germline CDR1 is KGHSY and CDR2 FQNENV. The V gene lost 2 bases and the J gene lost 8 bases, with 19 bases spanning the gap. In DNA, the CDR3 is TGTGCCAGCAGCCAAATCGGCCTGCGCGGGGGTAAGCCCCAGCATTTT. This codes for CASSQIGLRGGKPQHF.

V and J are TRBV7-9 and TRBJ1-5; D remains unclear. From germline, CDR1 is SEHNR and CDR2 FQNEAQ (reference sequence). The ends were cut back, 3 bases at V and 4 bases at J, with 13 bases in the middle. The length of the CDR3 is 15 residues. The CDR3 DNA follows: TGTGCCAGCAGCTTGAATACAGACTTGAATCAGCCCCAGCATTTT. It codes for CASSLNTDLNQPQHF.